Following are 31 T cell receptor beta chains from one sample sequenced in a study of T cell changes during pregnancy in multiple sclerosis. The table came from immunoSEQ multiplex PCR; TCRdb's copy has only in-frame clones and leaves some out. Of about 40,000 clones in the sample, roughly 90% were seen once. The source was CD8+ T cells from peripheral blood mononuclear cells, collected in the first trimester of pregnancy. The receptors were gathered from a female donor with multiple sclerosis, enrolled in a pregnancy study.

J is TRBJ1-1 and V is TRBV9; D gene unclear. Looked up from germline, CDR1 is SGDLS and CDR2 is YYNGEE. With 4 bases removed from V and 1 base from J, the gap between germline ends came to 14 bases. The CDR3 runs 15 residues. In DNA, the CDR3 is TGTGCCAGCAGCCTCGAGGGCGGTGGGAACACTGAAGCTTTCTTT. Translation gives CASSLEGGGNTEAFF.

This clone was detected a few times. J is TRBJ1-1 and V is TRBV7-9; TRBD1 agrees at 9 bases. In germline, CDR1 is SEHNR, CDR2 FQNEAQ (reference sequence). With 5 bases clipped from V and 4 bases from J, the junction kept 8 bases outside the gene matches. This CDR3 has 15 residues. CDR3 amino acids: CASSKRQGVGTEAFF. The CDR3, as DNA: TGTGCCAGCAGCAAGCGACAGGGGGTGGGCACTGAAGCTTTCTTT. The variable domain in full, with the rest retrieved from reference TRBV7-9 and TRBJ1-1, is DTGVSQNPRHKITKRGQNVTFRCDPISEHNRLYWYRQTLGQGPEFLTYFQNEAQLEKSRLLSDRFSAERPKGSFSTLEIQRTEQGDSAMYLCASSKRQGVGTEAFFGQGTRLTVV.

V usage is TRBV5-1 and J usage is TRBJ2-3, with a possible D match to TRBD1 (7 bases). Looked up from germline, CDR1 is SGHRS and CDR2 is YFSETQ. This CDR3 spans 16 amino acids. With 3 bases removed from V and 5 bases from J, the gap between germline ends came to 19 bases. Written as DNA, the CDR3 is TGCGCCAGCAGCTCAGCACCACCAGGGGGACTAGATACGCAGTATTTT. Translating it yields CASSSAPPGGLDTQYF.

CDR3 nucleotide sequence: TGTGCCAGCAGCCAAAATCCTTCGGGAAACACCATATATTTT. This gives the protein CASSQNPSGNTIYF. V gene TRBV16 combines with J gene TRBJ1-3; D gene unclear. Deletions cut 2 bases from V and 4 bases from J, with 9 bases between. CDR1 KGHSY and CDR2 FQNENV come from the germline V gene. This CDR3 is 14 amino acids long. Complete variable domain (other parts from reference TRBV16 and TRBJ1-3): GEEVAQTPKHLVRGEGQKAKLYCAPIKGHSYVFWYQQVLKNEFKFLISFQNENVFDETGMPKERFSAKCLPNSPCSLEIQATKLEDSAVYFCASSQNPSGNTIYFGEGSWLTVV.

V gene TRBV18 combines with J gene TRBJ2-7; 9 bases map to TRBD1. Germline lookup yields CDR1 KGHSH and CDR2 LQKENI. CDR3 length equals 14 residues. Losses at the gene ends were 10 bases for V and 2 bases for J; bases not matched to a gene: 9. Here the CDR3 DNA reads TGTGCCACCGTCCCGGGACAGGGTACCTACGAGCAGTACTTC. This gives the protein CATVPGQGTYEQYF.

The rearrangement links TRBV6-1 to TRBJ1-5; D perhaps matches TRBD1 (5 bases). Per germline, CDR1 MNHNS and CDR2 SASEGT. The V end lost 3 bases, the J end lost 1 base, and 16 bases lay between the germline ends. The CDR3 runs to 17 residues. Written as DNA, the CDR3 is TGTGCCAGCAGTGATACAACCCAGGGTTGGAGCAATCAGCCCCAGCATTTT. It codes for CASSDTTQGWSNQPQHF.

This rearrangement joins TRBV7-8 to TRBJ1-5; D may be TRBD1 (6 bases). Deletions cut 6 bases from V and 7 bases from J, with 22 bases between. Germline CDR1 is SGHVS and CDR2 is FQNEAQ. The CDR3 spans 16 residues. DNA for the CDR3: TGTGCCAGCAGTCCGACCTCCCGGGACATCGGCCAGCCCCAGCATTTT. Its translation: CASSPTSRDIGQPQHF.

The J gene is TRBJ2-7, the V gene TRBV21-1; the table calls TRBD1, which could not be checked here. TRBV21-1 is a pseudogene segment. The length of the CDR3 is 13 residues. The CDR3 loop reads CASQNGTGHEQYF. The CDR3 nucleotides read TGTGCCAGCCAGAATGGGACAGGCCACGAGCAGTACTTC.

J is TRBJ1-1 and V is TRBV27, with D unclear. This CDR3 spans 13 amino acids. Germline CDR1 is MNHEY and CDR2 is SMNVEV (reference sequence). Trimming took off 5 bases at V and 5 bases at J, with 12 bases between the two ends. The CDR3 is CASSIGRGTEAFF. In DNA, the CDR3 is TGTGCCAGCAGTATTGGCCGAGGGACTGAAGCTTTCTTT.

CDR3 region: CASGQSLGYEQYF. The CDR3 DNA is TGTGCCAGCGGACAGTCCCTAGGCTACGAGCAGTACTTC. The chain uses TRBV6-5 and TRBJ2-7; D may be TRBD1 (6 bases). The CDR3 totals 13 residues. In germline, CDR1 is MNHEY, CDR2 SVGAGI. Trimming left V 8 bases short and J 3 bases short, with 14 bases between.

This sequence joins TRBV5-5 and TRBJ1-1; 9 bases fit TRBD1. Germline assignment: CDR1 SGHKS and CDR2 YYEKEE (reference sequence). The trim removed 5 bases at V and 1 base at J, leaving 3 bases unmatched. This CDR3 spans 14 amino acids. The CDR3 sequence is CASSPGQGNTEAFF. For the CDR3, the DNA is TGTGCCAGCAGTCCGGGACAGGGGAACACTGAAGCTTTCTTT.

This chain uses TRBV4-2 with TRBJ1-2, with 7 bases lining up with TRBD1. J was trimmed by 3 bases and V by 6 bases; bases with no gene match: 4. Germline CDR1 and CDR2: LGHNA and YNFKEQ. The CDR3 spans 13 residues. Here the CDR3 DNA reads TGTGCCAGCAGGCGGCAGGGGGACTATGGCTACACCTTC. Translating gives CASRRQGDYGYTF.

The chain carries TRBV27 and TRBJ1-5; D remains ambiguous. V lost 6 bases, J lost 0 bases, and 6 bases lay in between. The CDR3 extends over 13 amino acids. In germline, CDR1 is MNHEY, CDR2 SMNVEV (reference sequence). CDR3 nucleotide sequence: TGTGCCAGCAGCCCCTATAGCAATCAGCCCCAGCATTTT. It codes for CASSPYSNQPQHF.

This clone appeared a single time. V is TRBV27 and J is TRBJ1-5, with 9 bases that match TRBD1. The CDR3 length is 18 residues. Germline V gene lookup returns CDR1 MNHEY and CDR2 SMNVEV (reference sequence). V gave up 0 bases and J gave up 2 bases; unmatched junction bases: 8. The CDR3 coding sequence is TGTGCCAGCAGTTTATCGGGACAGGGAGGTGTGGGCAATCAGCCCCAGCATTTT. Its translation is CASSLSGQGGVGNQPQHF.

The chain links TRBV7-8 to TRBJ2-3; D gene unclear. The V end was cut by 5 bases, the J end by 0 bases, with 3 bases between. Germline values: CDR1 SGHVS, CDR2 FQNEAQ. The CDR3 is made up of 12 amino acids. In DNA, the CDR3 is TGTGCCAGCAGCCTCAGCACAGATACGCAGTATTTT. It codes for CASSLSTDTQYF.

V usage is TRBV2 and J usage is TRBJ1-5, with D uncertain. V was trimmed by 3 bases and J by 0 bases, leaving 12 bases between them. Germline V gene lookup returns CDR1 SNHLY and CDR2 FYNNEI. The CDR3 covers 16 residues. The chain's CDR3 is CASSDPPGLSNQPQHF. The CDR3, as DNA: TGTGCCAGCAGTGACCCGCCAGGCCTTAGCAATCAGCCCCAGCATTTT. Looking up the rest from reference TRBV2 and TRBJ1-5 gives the full variable domain: EPEVTQTPSHQVTQMGQEVILRCVPISNHLYFYWYRQILGQKVEFLVSFYNNEISEKSEIFDDQFSVERPDGSNFTLKIRSTKLEDSAMYFCASSDPPGLSNQPQHFGDGTRLSIL.

The rearrangement uses TRBV5-6 and TRBJ1-6; the match to TRBD1 covers 11 bases. This CDR3 is 14 amino acids long. Germline CDR1 reads SGHDT; CDR2 reads YYEEEE. With V trimmed by 0 bases and J by 11 bases, 1 base remained unmatched. This CDR3 is CASSLGTGGTPLHF. CDR3 bases: TGTGCCAGCAGCTTGGGGACAGGGGGCACACCCCTCCACTTT.

The CDR3 region is CASSETGSSYNEQFF. The CDR3 nucleotides are TGCGCCAGCAGCGAAACAGGGAGCTCCTACAATGAGCAGTTCTTC. This rearrangement joins TRBV5-1 to TRBJ2-1; tentatively, D is TRBD1 (6 bases). In germline, CDR1 is SGHRS, CDR2 YFSETQ. The CDR3 length is 15 residues. With 4 bases removed from V and 0 bases from J, the gap between germline ends came to 11 bases.

The V and J genes are TRBV9 and TRBJ2-6, with D possibly being TRBD1 (5 bases). CDR1 SGDLS and CDR2 YYNGEE come from the germline V gene. Trimming pared 3 bases from V and 0 bases from J, leaving 10 bases between. This CDR3 region has 16 residues. CDR3 in DNA: TGTGCCAGCAGCGGCTCGACAGTCTCTGGGGCCAACGTCCTGACTTTC. Its protein product is CASSGSTVSGANVLTF.

CDR3 region: CASSQEEQGNNEQFF. CDR3 in DNA: TGCGCCAGCAGCCAAGAAGAACAGGGAAACAATGAGCAGTTCTTC. V is TRBV4-1 and J is TRBJ2-1; D may be TRBD1 (6 bases). Trimming removed 0 bases at V and 5 bases at J, with 11 bases between. Germline CDR1 reads MGHRA; CDR2 reads YSYEKL. CDR3 length: 15 amino acids.

The V and J genes are TRBV29-1 and TRBJ2-1; maybe TRBD2 (6 bases). V was shortened by 4 bases and J by 5 bases, with 21 bases between the two germline ends. The CDR3 sequence is 16 residues long. CDR1 SQVTM and CDR2 ANQGSEA come from the germline V gene. CDR3 DNA: TGCAGCGTTGCCCTCTTAGAGCCCAGGGAGGACAATGAGCAGTTCTTC. Its protein product is CSVALLEPREDNEQFF.

This chain links TRBV4-1 with TRBJ1-5; D possibly corresponds to TRBD1 (5 bases). The CDR3 is 21 residues long. From germline, CDR1 is MGHRA and CDR2 YSYEKL. Trimming cost V 0 bases and J 3 bases, with 27 bases left between them. The CDR3 DNA reads TGCGCCAGCAGCCAAGAGCTGAAATGGGCATGGCAGGGCCGTTTCAATCAGCCCCAGCATTTT. It is translated as CASSQELKWAWQGRFNQPQHF.

The chain links TRBV27 to TRBJ2-3, with 9 bases matching TRBD2. V shed 3 bases and J 2 bases; nucleotides not matched to a gene: 6. The CDR3 spans 16 residues. Germline V CDR1 and CDR2: MNHEY, SMNVEV (reference sequence). CDR3 in DNA: TGTGCCAGCAGTTTTGCTAGCGGGGAGTTCACAGATACGCAGTATTTT. Translated, it gives CASSFASGEFTDTQYF.

The gene calls are TRBV19 and TRBJ1-2; D not resolved. The CDR3 loop spans 14 amino acids. Trimming removed 4 bases at V and 5 bases at J, with 14 bases between. Germline-derived CDR1 and CDR2 are LNHDA and SQIVND (reference sequence). CDR3 DNA: TGTGCCAGTAGTAATCGGGAGCAACCTTATGGCTACACCTTC. This translates into CASSNREQPYGYTF.

The V call is TRBV6-1, the J call TRBJ2-7; 11 bases match TRBD1. The CDR3 totals 15 residues. CDR1 is MNHNS, CDR2 SASEGT, per germline. After removal of 8 bases from V and 5 bases from J, the junction contained 11 bases not matched to a gene. CDR3 amino acids: CASGLRDRGSHEQYF. The CDR3 nucleotides read TGTGCCAGCGGTCTCCGGGACAGGGGGTCCCACGAGCAGTACTTC.

This chain uses TRBV11-1 with TRBJ2-7; 10 nucleotides agree with TRBD1. With 4 bases clipped from V and 3 bases from J, the junction kept 6 bases outside the gene matches. Germline V gives CDR1 SGHAT, CDR2 FQDESV (reference sequence). CDR3 length: 15 residues. The CDR3: CASSYPGTGVYEQYF. The CDR3 coding sequence is TGTGCCAGCAGCTATCCCGGGACAGGGGTCTACGAGCAGTACTTC.

The chain employs TRBV30 and TRBJ1-2; D may be TRBD1 (6 bases). The V gene lost 4 bases and the J gene lost 4 bases, with 10 bases spanning the gap. The CDR3 spans 12 residues. CDR1 is GTSNPN and CDR2 is SVGIG in the germline V gene (reference sequence). CDR3 nucleotides: TGTGCCTGGAATGACAGGATCTATGGCTACACCTTC. Its translation: CAWNDRIYGYTF. Looking up the rest from reference TRBV30 and TRBJ1-2 gives the full variable domain: SQTIHQWPATLVQPVGSPLSLECTVEGTSNPNLYWYRQAAGRGLQLLFYSVGIGQISSEVPQNLSASRPQDRQFILSSKKLLLSDSGFYLCAWNDRIYGYTFGSGTRLTVV.

J is TRBJ2-6 and V is TRBV7-6; D is perhaps TRBD2 (5 bases). V was clipped by 8 bases and J by 4 bases, with 18 bases between them. Germline assignment: CDR1 SGHVS and CDR2 FNYEAQ. The CDR3 totals 16 residues. The CDR3 DNA is TGTGCCAGCTCCGACGGGGTTTTCGGCGGGGCCAACGTCCTGACTTTC. Protein product: CASSDGVFGGANVLTF.

J is TRBJ1-1 and V is TRBV5-1, with 11 nucleotides matching TRBD1. V shed 0 bases, J shed 6 bases, and the junction held 7 bases outside the gene matches. The CDR3 has 16 residues. Germline values: CDR1 SGHRS, CDR2 YFSETQ. The CDR3 DNA reads TGCGCCAGCAGCTTGGACCTTGGACAGGGGGCTCCTGAAGCTTTCTTT. Amino acid sequence: CASSLDLGQGAPEAFF.

The chain employs TRBV5-1 and TRBJ2-3, with no clear D. The germline gives CDR1 SGHRS, CDR2 YFSETQ. The CDR3 length is 14 residues. V dropped 0 bases and J dropped 1 base, with 6 bases sitting between them. The CDR3 loop reads CASSLGEGTDTQYF. The CDR3 bases are TGCGCCAGCAGCTTGGGAGAGGGCACAGATACGCAGTATTTT.

The rearrangement joins TRBV27 to TRBJ2-5; TRBD2 matches at 8 bases. V lost 2 bases to trimming and J lost 5 bases; unmatched junction nucleotides: 7. This CDR3 has 15 amino acids. Per the germline V gene, CDR1 is MNHEY and CDR2 is SMNVEV (reference sequence). The DNA of the CDR3 is TGTGCCAGCAGTTTAACGACGGGGGGGCTGGAGACCCAGTACTTC. It codes for CASSLTTGGLETQYF.